The TCR beta chain under discussion was sequenced for a study of cytomegalovirus exposure and HLA in healthy donors. Study as a whole: A prior study identified 90 million to 120 million unique TCR beta sequences from 180 million or so T cells. Study results and limitations: As a later analysis revealed, the rate of TCR association differed by HLA locus, with DRB1 most and HLA-C fewest.

Germline values: CDR1 ENHRY, CDR2 SYGVKD. The CDR3 is 13 amino acids. Losses at the gene ends were 6 bases for V and 4 bases for J; bases not matched to a gene: 4. PCR was performed using 60 Vbeta and 13 Jbeta primers. Sequencing used immunoSEQ multiplex PCR; TCRdb keeps in-frame clones, though not all of them. The sample lists 110,000 or so clones; over 75% were seen once. Everyone who donated was a healthy bone marrow donor. As for this clone: The target antigen is unknown.

The source is a man aged 18 to 30 in good health and CMV-seropositive. This chain connects TRBV10-3 to TRBJ2-7; 9 bases agree with TRBD2. Sequenced sample: PBMCs. CDR3 bases: TGTGCCATCAGCCAGACTAGCGGATACGAGCAGTACTTC. This codes for CAISQTSGYEQYF.